This T cell receptor (beta chain) was sequenced for a study of yellow fever vaccine responses in identical twins. Study-wide findings and caveats: Twins' vaccine T cell response reportedly seemed partly convergent, partly personalized.

About this clonotype itself: Its antigen remains unidentified.

The V end lost 5 bases, the J end lost 4 bases, and 12 bases lay between the germline ends. Germline V gene data show CDR1 as MNHEY and CDR2 as SMNVEV (reference sequence). The CDR3 contains 14 residues. MiXCR was run by TCRdb on the RT-PCR reads, yielding one entry per CDR3 protein. Here the sample spans 6,000 to 9,000 distinct CDR3 sequences, about 82% being singletons. The clonotype comes from a woman between 18 and 30 years old who received the yellow fever vaccine. The V and J genes are TRBV27 and TRBJ2-1; D is uncertain. The sample was T cells from blood (PBMCs), unsorted or a sorted subset (not recorded which), taken before or after yellow fever vaccination (not recorded which). DNA of the CDR3: TGTGCCAGCAGTCCCACCTCGTCATACAATGAGCAGTTCTTC. Protein product: CASSPTSSYNEQFF.